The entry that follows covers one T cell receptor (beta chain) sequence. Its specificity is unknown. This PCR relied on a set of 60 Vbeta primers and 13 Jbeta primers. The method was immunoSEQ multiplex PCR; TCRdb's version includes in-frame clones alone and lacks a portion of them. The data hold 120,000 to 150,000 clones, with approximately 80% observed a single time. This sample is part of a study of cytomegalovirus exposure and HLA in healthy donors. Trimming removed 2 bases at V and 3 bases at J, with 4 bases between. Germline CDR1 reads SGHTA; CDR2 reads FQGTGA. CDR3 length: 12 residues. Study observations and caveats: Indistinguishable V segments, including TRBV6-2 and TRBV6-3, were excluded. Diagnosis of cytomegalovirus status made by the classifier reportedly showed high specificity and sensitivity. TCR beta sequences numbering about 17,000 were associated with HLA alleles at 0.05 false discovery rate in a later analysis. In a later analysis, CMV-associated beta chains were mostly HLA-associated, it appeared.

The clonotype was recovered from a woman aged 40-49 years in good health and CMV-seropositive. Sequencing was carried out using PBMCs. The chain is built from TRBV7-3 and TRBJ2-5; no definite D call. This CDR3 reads CASSLEEETQYF. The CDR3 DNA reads TGTGCCAGCAGCTTAGAGGAAGAGACCCAGTACTTC.